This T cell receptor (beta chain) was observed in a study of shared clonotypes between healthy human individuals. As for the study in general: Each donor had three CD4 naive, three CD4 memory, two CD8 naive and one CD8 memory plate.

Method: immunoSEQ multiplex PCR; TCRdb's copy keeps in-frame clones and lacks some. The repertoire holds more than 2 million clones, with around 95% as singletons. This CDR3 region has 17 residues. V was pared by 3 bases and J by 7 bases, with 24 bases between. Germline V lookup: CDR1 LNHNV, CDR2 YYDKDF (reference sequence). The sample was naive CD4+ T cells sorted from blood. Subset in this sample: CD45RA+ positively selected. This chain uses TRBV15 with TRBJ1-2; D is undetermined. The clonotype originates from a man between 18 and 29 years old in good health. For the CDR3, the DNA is TGTGCCACCAGCAGGGCCGACGGGTTTTTTGACCATACTGGCTACACCTTC. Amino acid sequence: CATSRADGFFDHTGYTF.